The 15 T cell receptor beta chains listed next were all sequenced from one sample in a study of beta chain features in type 1 diabetes. Whole-study results and caveats: In all four CD4+ subsets, TCRB CDR3 length was significantly, moderately reduced in type 1 diabetes.

What was sequenced were expressed TCRB transcripts, since all of the isolated RNA had been reverse transcribed. Using immunoSEQ multiplex PCR, the repertoire was profiled, and TCRdb retains in-frame clones only, with some absent. The repertoire consists of 400,000 or so clones, with approximately 12% occurring once and the leading ten covering 0.01%. Their cognate antigens are unknown. Sequencing was performed on naive CD4+ T cells from blood. Receptors were obtained from a woman between 18 and 29 years old with type 1 diabetes.

The chain couples TRBV18 to TRBJ2-3; D call uncertain. This CDR3 contains 15 residues. Trimming removed 6 bases at V and 0 bases at J, with 13 bases between. Germline CDR1 reads KGHSH; CDR2 reads LQKENI. The CDR3 DNA reads as TGTGCCAGCTCTTCGCGGCGGATTAGCACAGATACGCAGTATTTT. Encoded protein: CASSSRRISTDTQYF.

J is TRBJ2-5 and V is TRBV30; 7 bases fit TRBD2. There are 14 residues in the CDR3. V trimming: 2 bases; J trimming: 4 bases; junction bases outside the gene matches: 7. Germline V lookup: CDR1 GTSNPN, CDR2 SVGIG (reference sequence). CDR3 residues: CAWSWGRAGETQYF. The CDR3 DNA sequence: TGTGCCTGGAGTTGGGGGAGGGCCGGAGAGACCCAGTACTTC. The whole variable domain, remainder taken from reference TRBV30 and TRBJ2-5, is SQTIHQWPATLVQPVGSPLSLECTVEGTSNPNLYWYRQAAGRGLQLLFYSVGIGQISSEVPQNLSASRPQDRQFILSSKKLLLSDSGFYLCAWSWGRAGETQYFGPGTRLLVL.

The rearrangement joins TRBV7-3 to TRBJ2-3, with D possibly matching TRBD2 (6 bases). CDR1 SGHTA and CDR2 FQGTGA come from the germline V gene. V was pared by 5 bases and J by 8 bases, with 14 bases between. The CDR3 has 13 amino acids. CDR3 amino acids: CASSPTGGSTQYF. The CDR3 bases are TGTGCCAGCAGCCCCACCGGAGGGAGTACGCAGTATTTT.

This clone was observed a handful of times. The genes are TRBV5-1 and TRBJ2-5; a possible D gene is TRBD2 (6 bases). Germline lookup yields CDR1 SGHRS and CDR2 YFSETQ. Between the trimmed V and J ends, which lost 7 bases and 7 bases, there was a span of 17 bases. The CDR3 has 13 residues. The CDR3 sequence: CASGVEGEVTQYF. CDR3 DNA: TGCGCCAGCGGGGTGGAGGGAGAGGTGACCCAGTACTTC.

This clone was counted a few times. The J gene is TRBJ2-7, the V gene TRBV30; possible D gene TRBD1, 6 bases. V dropped 3 bases and J dropped 6 bases, with 18 bases sitting between them. CDR1 is GTSNPN and CDR2 is SVGIG in the germline V gene (reference sequence). The CDR3 spans 14 residues. The CDR3 coding sequence is TGTGCCTGGAGGACGACATCACAGGGCCTCGAGCAGTACTTC. Translated, it gives CAWRTTSQGLEQYF.

This chain uses TRBV29-1 with TRBJ1-2, with D tentatively TRBD1 (6 bases). From germline, CDR1 is SQVTM and CDR2 ANQGSEA. This CDR3 contains 11 residues. V lost 7 bases to trimming and J lost 7 bases, with 13 bases between them. This chain's CDR3 is CSGRQGFGYTF. The DNA for the CDR3 is TGCAGCGGCCGTCAGGGGTTTGGCTACACCTTC. Looking up the rest from reference TRBV29-1 and TRBJ1-2 gives the full variable domain: SAVISQKPSRDICQRGTSLTIQCQVDSQVTMMFWYRQQPGQSLTLIATANQGSEATYESGFVIDKFPISRPNLTFSTLTVSNMSPEDSSIYLCSGRQGFGYTFGSGTRLTVV.

The chain is built from TRBV9 and TRBJ2-2, with no clear D. Germline V lookup: CDR1 SGDLS, CDR2 YYNGEE. This CDR3 contains 16 residues. Trimming took 0 bases from V and 0 from J, leaving 9 bases between them. CDR3 DNA: TGTGCCAGCAGCGTAGCCACCTTAGCGAACACCGGGGAGCTGTTTTTT. Its protein is CASSVATLANTGELFF.

The table lists this clone with a few counts. The DNA of the CDR3 is TGTGCCAGTAGTGCTCGGGGTCAGCCCCAGCATTTT. This gives the protein CASSARGQPQHF. The gene calls are TRBV19 and TRBJ1-5; D is unresolved. Between the trimmed V and J ends, which lost 5 bases and 6 bases, there was a span of 8 bases. Germline loops: CDR1 LNHDA, CDR2 SQIVND (reference sequence). This CDR3 is 12 amino acids long. The full variable domain, completed using reference TRBV19 and TRBJ1-5, is DGGITQSPKYLFRKEGQNVTLSCEQNLNHDAMYWYRQDPGQGLRLIYYSQIVNDFQKGDIAEGYSVSREKKESFPLTVTSAQKNPTAFYLCASSARGQPQHFGDGTRLSIL.

The rearrangement joins TRBV4-1 to TRBJ1-5; D is unclear. Germline V gives CDR1 MGHRA, CDR2 YSYEKL. Deletions cut 2 bases from V and 5 bases from J, with 4 bases between. This CDR3 has 12 residues. The CDR3 sequence: CASSQPYQPQHF. DNA for the CDR3: TGCGCCAGCAGCCAACCGTATCAGCCCCAGCATTTT.

This chain uses TRBV7-8 with TRBJ2-5; D possibly corresponds to TRBD1 (5 bases). Germline V gives CDR1 SGHVS, CDR2 FQNEAQ. This CDR3 has 14 residues. Trimming removed 5 bases from V and 4 bases from J, with 14 bases in between. The CDR3 here is CASSLGRVPETQYF. CDR3 coding DNA: TGTGCCAGCAGCCTGGGCAGGGTGCCAGAGACCCAGTACTTC.

CDR3 region: CASSSDGTGNNQPQHF. The CDR3 DNA reads TGTGCCAGCAGTTCGGACGGGACAGGCAACAATCAGCCCCAGCATTTT. The chain links TRBV28 to TRBJ1-5, with 8 bases identical to TRBD1. The V gene's germline CDR1 is MDHEN and CDR2 SYDVKM. The CDR3 has 16 amino acids. Unmatched junction bases numbered 8, after V lost 4 bases and J lost 3 bases. Using reference TRBV28 and TRBJ1-5 for the parts outside the CDR3, the full variable domain is DVKVTQSSRYLVKRTGEKVFLECVQDMDHENMFWYRQDPGLGLRLIYFSYDVKMKEKGDIPEGYSVSREKKERFSLILESASTNQTSMYLCASSSDGTGNNQPQHFGDGTRLSIL.

This CDR3 reads CASTRQFATEAFF. CDR3 DNA sequence: TGTGCCAGCACACGACAGTTTGCGACTGAAGCTTTCTTT. The genes are TRBV2 and TRBJ1-1; D may be TRBD1 (5 bases). V was pared by 7 bases and J by 5 bases, with 14 bases between. This CDR3 region has 13 residues. Per the germline V gene, CDR1 is SNHLY and CDR2 is FYNNEI.

The genes are TRBV29-1 and TRBJ2-7; 10 bases map to TRBD1. The germline V gene encodes CDR1 SQVTM and CDR2 ANQGSEA. This CDR3 is built from 15 residues. V dropped 4 bases and J dropped 4; count of bases not matched to a gene: 10. This CDR3 reads CSVAVGQGIVYEQYF. The CDR3 DNA reads TGCAGCGTTGCCGTGGGACAGGGGATCGTTTACGAGCAGTACTTC.

This clone was seen more than once but under ten times. The genes are TRBV7-2 and TRBJ2-5; unclear D gene. Trimming pared 1 base from V and 1 base from J, leaving 13 bases between. Germline values: CDR1 SGHTA, CDR2 FQGNSA. The CDR3 spans 16 residues. CDR3 DNA: TGTGCCAGCAGCTTAGTCGGCGGCGGCACCCAAGAGACCCAGTACTTC. This encodes CASSLVGGGTQETQYF.

This clone has more than one count but fewer than ten. The chain carries TRBV29-1 and TRBJ1-1; D call uncertain. Germline loops: CDR1 SQVTM, CDR2 ANQGSEA. CDR3 size: 10 residues. The ends were cut back, 4 bases at V and 4 bases at J, with 4 bases in the middle. CDR3 DNA: TGCAGCGTTGCGGTCACTGAAGCTTTCTTT. Amino acids: CSVAVTEAFF.